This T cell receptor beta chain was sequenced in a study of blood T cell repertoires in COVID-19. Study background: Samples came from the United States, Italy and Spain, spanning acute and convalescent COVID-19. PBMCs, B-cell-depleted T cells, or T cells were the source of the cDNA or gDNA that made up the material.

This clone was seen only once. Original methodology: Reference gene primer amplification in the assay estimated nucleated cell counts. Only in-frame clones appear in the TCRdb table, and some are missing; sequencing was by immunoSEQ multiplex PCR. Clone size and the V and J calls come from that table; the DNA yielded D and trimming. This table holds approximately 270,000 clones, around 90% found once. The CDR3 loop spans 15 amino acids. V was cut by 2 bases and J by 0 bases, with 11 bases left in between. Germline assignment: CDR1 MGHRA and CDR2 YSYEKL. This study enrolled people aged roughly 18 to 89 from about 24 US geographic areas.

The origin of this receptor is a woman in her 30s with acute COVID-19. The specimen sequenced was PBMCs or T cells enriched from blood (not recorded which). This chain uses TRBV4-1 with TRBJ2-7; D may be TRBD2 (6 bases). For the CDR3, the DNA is TGCGCCAGCAGCCAATTAGCGGCGAGCTCCTACGAGCAGTACTTC. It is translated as CASSQLAASSYEQYF.